One sample yielded the 30 T cell receptor beta chains listed below, sequenced in a study of blood T cell repertoires in COVID-19. Measured with immunoSEQ multiplex PCR; TCRdb has only the in-frame clones, and not every one. The profile shows around 320,000 clones, around 91% of them singletons. Sample: PBMCs or T cells enriched from blood (not recorded which). The receptors stem from a woman between 18 and 30 years old with acute COVID-19.

The chain uses TRBV19 and TRBJ1-1; 7 nucleotides match TRBD1. The germline V gene encodes CDR1 LNHDA and CDR2 SQIVND (reference sequence). This CDR3 is built from 14 residues. The ends lost 10 bases at V and 1 base at J; junction bases unmatched: 9. The CDR3 bases are TGTGCCACCTCAAGGGGGCTCGAGAACACTGAAGCTTTCTTT. Protein: CATSRGLENTEAFF. Complete variable domain (other parts from reference TRBV19 and TRBJ1-1): DGGITQSPKYLFRKEGQNVTLSCEQNLNHDAMYWYRQDPGQGLRLIYYSQIVNDFQKGDIAEGYSVSREKKESFPLTVTSAQKNPTAFYLCATSRGLENTEAFFGQGTRLTVV.

This clone appeared a single time. The chain has TRBV12-3 or TRBV12-4 and TRBJ2-7, with D unclear. CDR3 length equals 13 residues. Trimming removed 5 bases at V and 5 bases at J, with 13 bases between. In DNA, the CDR3 is TGTGCCAGCAGTCCTCTTCCCCGTCACGAGCAGTACTTC. This sequence encodes CASSPLPRHEQYF.

The CDR3 nucleotides are TGTGCCAGCAGTTACTTCCCGGCGGGTCAGCCCCAGCATTTT. Its protein product is CASSYFPAGQPQHF. The chain combines TRBV6-6 with TRBJ1-5, with D uncertain. Germline V gene data show CDR1 as MNHNY and CDR2 as SVGAGI (reference sequence). V lost 1 base, J lost 6 bases, and 10 bases lay in between. The length of the CDR3 is 14 residues.

This chain links TRBV19 with TRBJ1-5; perhaps TRBD1 as D (5 bases). The germline gives CDR1 LNHDA, CDR2 SQIVND (reference sequence). V was clipped by 4 bases and J by 4 bases, with 14 bases between them. The CDR3 has 15 amino acids. The CDR3: CASSTQGGFNQPQHF. The DNA of the CDR3 is TGTGCCAGTAGTACCCAGGGAGGGTTTAATCAGCCCCAGCATTTT.

V and J are TRBV7-9 and TRBJ2-3; a weak D match, TRBD2 (7 bases). V gave up 2 bases and J gave up 2 bases, with 14 bases separating them. The CDR3 is 16 residues long. Germline CDR1 and CDR2: SEHNR and FQNEAQ (reference sequence). DNA of the CDR3: TGTGCCAGCAGCTTACGGCGGGGGCAGACCACAGATACGCAGTATTTT. Protein product: CASSLRRGQTTDTQYF.

This clone appeared a few times. This chain joins TRBV19 and TRBJ1-2, with D possibly matching TRBD1 (5 bases). The CDR3 covers 17 residues. Trimming removed 5 bases from V and 2 bases from J, with 21 bases in between. Germline V gives CDR1 LNHDA, CDR2 SQIVND (reference sequence). CDR3: CASSPERAWGENYGYTF. CDR3 DNA: TGTGCCAGTAGTCCCGAACGCGCCTGGGGGGAGAACTATGGCTACACCTTC. Full variable domain (remainder filled in from reference TRBV19 and TRBJ1-2): DGGITQSPKYLFRKEGQNVTLSCEQNLNHDAMYWYRQDPGQGLRLIYYSQIVNDFQKGDIAEGYSVSREKKESFPLTVTSAQKNPTAFYLCASSPERAWGENYGYTFGSGTRLTVV.

The rearrangement uses TRBV30 and TRBJ2-7; TRBD2 aligns across 7 bases. The germline V gene encodes CDR1 GTSNPN and CDR2 SVGIG (reference sequence). CDR3 length equals 13 residues. Trimming took 5 bases from V and 4 from J; bases not matched to a gene: 8. This chain's CDR3 is CAWGRANGYEQYF. In nucleotides, the CDR3 is TGTGCCTGGGGGAGGGCTAACGGGTACGAGCAGTACTTC.

This clone appeared once. This CDR3 is CASSLAGGRGAGETQYF. CDR3 bases: TGTGCCAGCAGCTTGGCCGGGGGCAGGGGGGCAGGAGAGACCCAGTACTTC. The chain carries TRBV5-5 and TRBJ2-5; D is possibly TRBD1 (7 bases). Per germline, CDR1 SGHKS and CDR2 YYEKEE (reference sequence). CDR3 size: 17 residues. The V end was cut by 0 bases, the J end by 4 bases, with 19 bases between.

The V call is TRBV6-5, the J call TRBJ1-2, with 9 bases aligning to TRBD1. The trim removed 5 bases at V and 3 bases at J, leaving 7 bases unmatched. Germline assignment: CDR1 MNHEY and CDR2 SVGAGI. The CDR3 consists of 15 residues. CDR3 loop: CASSNRDRAHYGYTF. The CDR3 nucleotides are TGTGCCAGCAGTAACCGGGACAGGGCACACTATGGCTACACCTTC.

This sequence joins TRBV27 and TRBJ1-2; D may be TRBD1 (5 bases). This CDR3 is 13 amino acids long. Germline lookup yields CDR1 MNHEY and CDR2 SMNVEV (reference sequence). V lost 5 bases to trimming and J lost 9 bases, with 16 bases between them. The CDR3 coding sequence is TGTGCCAGCAGTAGTAAAGGGGAAAGGAGCTACACCTTC. Translating gives CASSSKGERSYTF.

The chain recombines TRBV2 with TRBJ2-5; 7 bases line up with TRBD2. CDR1 and CDR2 from the germline V gene are SNHLY and FYNNEI. V dropped 6 bases and J dropped 3; count of bases not matched to a gene: 4. The CDR3 contains 13 residues. The CDR3, as DNA: TGTGCCAGCAGGCCAGGGACTAAAGAGACCCAGTACTTC. Translating gives CASRPGTKETQYF.

The chain links TRBV12-5 to TRBJ1-1, with D perhaps matching TRBD1 (5 bases). Trimming pared 3 bases from V and 11 bases from J, leaving 13 bases between. The CDR3 spans 12 residues. The germline gives CDR1 LGHNT, CDR2 FRNRAP. Here the CDR3 DNA reads TGTGCTAGTGGTTTCAGAGGACAAGTGGCTTTCTTT. Protein: CASGFRGQVAFF.

This clone was counted once. This chain joins TRBV10-3 and TRBJ2-2, with 8 bases lining up with TRBD1. The V and J ends lost 6 bases and 1 base, in that order; junction bases with no gene match: 1. The CDR3 is 14 amino acids. CDR1 and CDR2 (germline): ENHRY, SYGVKD. The CDR3 reads CAISGTGNTGELFF. CDR3 coding DNA: TGTGCCATCAGCGGGACAGGGAACACCGGGGAGCTGTTTTTT.

This sequence joins TRBV24-1 and TRBJ2-3, with 8 nucleotides matching TRBD1. With V trimmed by 4 bases and J by 0 bases, 8 bases remained unmatched. The CDR3 runs to 17 residues. Germline CDR1 reads KGHDR; CDR2 reads SFDVKD. The CDR3 protein is CATSEGGQGPSTDTQYF. The CDR3 DNA is TGTGCCACCAGTGAGGGCGGACAGGGTCCTAGCACAGATACGCAGTATTTT.

The chain combines TRBV27 with TRBJ1-5, with D possibly matching TRBD1 (6 bases). V was cut by 2 bases and J by 2 bases, with 7 bases left in between. The CDR3 spans 14 residues. CDR1 MNHEY and CDR2 SMNVEV come from the germline V gene (reference sequence). The CDR3 reads CASSLAGGNQPQHF. The CDR3 nucleotides are TGTGCCAGCAGTTTAGCAGGGGGCAATCAGCCCCAGCATTTT.

The V and J genes are TRBV6-5 and TRBJ2-1; 9 nucleotides agree with TRBD2. The length of the CDR3 is 16 residues. J lost 6 bases, V lost 0 bases, and 6 bases had no gene match. From germline, CDR1 is MNHEY and CDR2 SVGAGI. The CDR3 loop is CASSYSRSGRTNEQFF. The CDR3 DNA sequence: TGTGCCAGCAGTTACTCGCGTAGCGGGAGAACCAATGAGCAGTTCTTC.

The chain is built from TRBV7-8 and TRBJ1-2, with D possibly TRBD1 on 5 matching bases. Trimming shortened V by 2 bases and J by 3 bases, and 13 bases separated the two germline ends. Germline V gives CDR1 SGHVS, CDR2 FQNEAQ. The CDR3 has 15 amino acids. The CDR3 reads CASSLPGGSYYGYTF. CDR3 bases: TGTGCCAGCAGCTTACCTGGGGGGTCCTACTATGGCTACACCTTC.

This chain links TRBV20-1 with TRBJ2-1; 7 bases are shared with TRBD2. V gave up 3 bases and J gave up 7 bases; unmatched junction bases: 9. This CDR3 is built from 14 residues. Per germline, CDR1 DFQATT and CDR2 SNEGSKA (reference sequence). CDR3 in amino acids: CSASFSGLKNEQFF. The CDR3 region has the DNA TGCAGTGCTAGTTTTAGCGGGCTGAAAAATGAGCAGTTCTTC.

J is TRBJ2-7 and V is TRBV28, with 8 bases aligning to TRBD1. From germline, CDR1 is MDHEN and CDR2 SYDVKM. This CDR3 contains 14 residues. The junction had 9 bases not matched to a gene; V was cut back by 8 bases and J by 3 bases. CDR3 DNA sequence: TGTGCCAGCCGAGTTCAGGGGGCGAGCTACGAGCAGTACTTC. Protein product: CASRVQGASYEQYF. The full variable domain, rest sourced from reference TRBV28 and TRBJ2-7, is DVKVTQSSRYLVKRTGEKVFLECVQDMDHENMFWYRQDPGLGLRLIYFSYDVKMKEKGDIPEGYSVSREKKERFSLILESASTNQTSMYLCASRVQGASYEQYFGPGTRLTVT.

This chain links TRBV5-6 with TRBJ2-3; D possibly corresponds to TRBD1 (6 bases). This CDR3 has 14 amino acids. CDR1 is SGHDT and CDR2 is YYEEEE in the germline V gene. Trimming pared 4 bases from V and 3 bases from J, leaving 12 bases between. In DNA form, the CDR3 reads TGTGCCAGCAGCCCACAGGGTAAAACAGATACGCAGTATTTT. Amino acids: CASSPQGKTDTQYF.

The rearrangement joins TRBV28 to TRBJ2-7; 9 bases map to TRBD2. The CDR3 is made up of 16 amino acids. Germline V gives CDR1 MDHEN, CDR2 SYDVKM. Losses at the gene ends were 4 bases for V and 0 bases for J; bases not matched to a gene: 7. The CDR3 DNA reads TGTGCCAGCAGTTCGCGCACTAGCGGGCTCTCCTACGAGCAGTACTTC. It encodes CASSSRTSGLSYEQYF.

The V call is TRBV24-1, the J call TRBJ2-5, with TRBD1 matching over 9 bases. Germline values: CDR1 KGHDR, CDR2 SFDVKD. The CDR3 length is 15 residues. V gave up 4 bases and J gave up 5 bases; unmatched junction bases: 7. The CDR3 protein is CATSDSGQGRETQYF. Written as DNA, the CDR3 is TGTGCCACCAGTGACTCAGGACAGGGGAGGGAGACCCAGTACTTC.

This chain joins TRBV13 and TRBJ1-5; no reliable D call. The CDR3 covers 15 residues. V gave up 0 bases and J gave up 7 bases, with 13 bases separating them. The germline gives CDR1 PRHDT, CDR2 FYEKMQ (reference sequence). The CDR3, as DNA: TGTGCCAGCAGCTTAGGCTGGGAGTTCGGGCAGCCCCAGCATTTT. Its protein product is CASSLGWEFGQPQHF.

The chain recombines TRBV28 with TRBJ1-5; 8 bases are shared with TRBD1. CDR3 length: 14 residues. The ends lost 3 bases at V and 4 bases at J; junction bases unmatched: 2. The germline V gene encodes CDR1 MDHEN and CDR2 SYDVKM. DNA of the CDR3: TGTGCCAGCAGTTTGAACAGGGGGAATCAGCCCCAGCATTTT. Translation: CASSLNRGNQPQHF.

The V gene is TRBV2, the J gene TRBJ1-5, with D possibly matching TRBD1 (5 bases). This CDR3 has 15 amino acids. Germline V gives CDR1 SNHLY, CDR2 FYNNEI. The V gene lost 6 bases and the J gene lost 0 bases, with 12 bases spanning the gap. CDR3 in DNA: TGTGCCAGCAGCGCACAGGTACTTAGCAATCAGCCCCAGCATTTT. It yields the protein CASSAQVLSNQPQHF.

The V and J genes are TRBV2 and TRBJ1-4; TRBD1 aligns across 8 bases. Germline CDR1 reads SNHLY; CDR2 reads FYNNEI. The CDR3 is made up of 15 amino acids. Trimming at V came to 6 bases and at J to 4 bases, leaving 7 bases not matched to a gene. The CDR3 sequence is CASSLDRGGNEKLFF. The CDR3 DNA reads TGTGCCAGCAGCCTCGACAGGGGAGGTAATGAAAAACTGTTTTTT.

The chain recombines TRBV7-2 with TRBJ2-2, with TRBD1 matching 9 bases. Trimming cost V 5 bases and J 7 bases; bases outside gene matches: 11. The germline CDR1 and CDR2 sequences are SGHTA and FQGNSA. CDR3 length: 16 amino acids. In DNA form, the CDR3 reads TGTGCCAGCAGCGGACGGACAGGGGAGGATGTCGGGGAGCTGTTTTTT. It encodes CASSGRTGEDVGELFF.

In nucleotides, the CDR3 is TGTGCCAGCAGCTTAGTTGGCCAGGGCAACGAGCAGTACTTC. It is translated as CASSLVGQGNEQYF. The chain carries TRBV7-9 and TRBJ2-7, with D perhaps TRBD1 (5 bases). This CDR3 contains 14 residues. V shed 1 base and J shed 5 bases, with 12 bases lying between them. Germline CDR1 and CDR2: SEHNR and FQNEAQ (reference sequence).

This rearrangement joins TRBV28 to TRBJ2-3, with 9 positions matching TRBD1. Unmatched junction bases numbered 8, after V lost 4 bases and J lost 3 bases. This CDR3 region has 16 residues. Germline V CDR1 and CDR2: MDHEN, SYDVKM. The CDR3 region is CASSSQDRGGTDTQYF. CDR3 in DNA: TGTGCCAGCAGTTCCCAGGACAGGGGCGGGACAGATACGCAGTATTTT.

V and J are TRBV27 and TRBJ1-2, with a weak D call TRBD1 (5 bases). Trimming shortened V by 4 bases and J by 9 bases, and 21 bases separated the two germline ends. The germline V gene has CDR1 MNHEY and CDR2 SMNVEV (reference sequence). This CDR3 comprises 15 residues. The CDR3: CASSSQTEPPFCYTF. The CDR3 DNA reads TGTGCCAGCAGTTCCCAGACAGAACCCCCTTTTTGCTACACCTTC.